This TCR beta chain was identified in a study of blood T cells in healthy people across ages. The study's findings and limits: It was the long-lived donors that had more naive CD4+ cells and higher diversity than aged donors.

Turning to this clonotype: The antigen is unknown.

The study isolated at least 6 million PBMCs from each sample. A second PCR of roughly 7 to 11 cycles used a sample-barcoded 5' primer and a J-beta primer mix. From the 5' RACE reads, TCRdb called clonotypes with MiXCR, one entry per CDR3 protein. The data contain over 1,500,000 distinct CDR3 sequences, less than 50% of them seen just once; the ten biggest clones take up roughly 2.1%. The specimen sequenced was blood. The source is a woman aged 35 to 49 in good health.

CDR3 nucleotide sequence: TGTGCCAGCTCCGAACGAAGCTCCTACAATGAGCAGTTCTTC. This codes for CASSERSSYNEQFF. The J gene is TRBJ2-1, the V gene TRBV12-3 or TRBV12-4; D not certain. This CDR3 is 14 amino acids long. Between the trimmed V and J ends, which lost 8 bases and 0 bases, there was a span of 11 bases.